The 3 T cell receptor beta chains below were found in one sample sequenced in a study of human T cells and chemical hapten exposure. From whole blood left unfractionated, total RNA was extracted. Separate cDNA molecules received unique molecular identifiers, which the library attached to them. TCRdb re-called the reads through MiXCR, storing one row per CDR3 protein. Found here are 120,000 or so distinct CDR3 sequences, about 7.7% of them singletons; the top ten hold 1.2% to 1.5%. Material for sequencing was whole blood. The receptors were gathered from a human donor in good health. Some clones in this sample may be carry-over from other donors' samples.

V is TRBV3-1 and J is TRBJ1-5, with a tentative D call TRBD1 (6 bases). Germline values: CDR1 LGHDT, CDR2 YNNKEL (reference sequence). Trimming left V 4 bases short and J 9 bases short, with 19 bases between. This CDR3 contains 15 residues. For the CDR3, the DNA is TGTGCCAGCAGCCCCGATGGACAGCTAGCAACGCCCCAGCATTTT. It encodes CASSPDGQLATPQHF. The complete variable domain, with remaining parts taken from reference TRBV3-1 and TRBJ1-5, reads DTAVSQTPKYLVTQMGNDKSIKCEQNLGHDTMYWYKQDSKKFLKIMFSYNNKELIINETVPNRFSPKSPDKAHLNLHINSLELGDSAVYFCASSPDGQLATPQHFGDGTRLSIL.

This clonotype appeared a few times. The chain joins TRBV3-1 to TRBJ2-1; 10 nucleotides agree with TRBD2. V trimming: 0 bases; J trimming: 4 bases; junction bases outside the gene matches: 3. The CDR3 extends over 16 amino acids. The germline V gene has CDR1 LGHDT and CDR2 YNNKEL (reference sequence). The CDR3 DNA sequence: TGTGCCAGCAGCCAAGATCTAGCGGGAGAGTACAATGAGCAGTTCTTC. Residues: CASSQDLAGEYNEQFF.

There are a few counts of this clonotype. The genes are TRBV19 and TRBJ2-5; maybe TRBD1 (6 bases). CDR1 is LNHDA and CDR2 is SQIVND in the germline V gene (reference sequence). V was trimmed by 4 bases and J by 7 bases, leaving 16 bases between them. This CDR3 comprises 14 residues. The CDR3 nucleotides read TGTGCCAGTAGTACCCAAGAGACAGGTCCGACCCAGTACTTC. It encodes CASSTQETGPTQYF.